Following are 2 T cell receptor beta chains from one sample sequenced in a study of CD8 T cells in ankylosing spondylitis. Study results and caveats: What seemed typical of ankylosing spondylitis blood was a TCR beta motif built from several highly homologous variants.

TCRdb reprocessed the 5' RACE reads via MiXCR and lists one record per CDR3 protein. The sample yields hundreds of thousands of distinct CDR3 sequences, about 15% seen once. Antigen specificity for these receptors is unknown. The sequenced sample consisted of blood, either unsorted or a sorted T cell fraction (not recorded which). All receptors come from a male donor with ankylosing spondylitis.

The chain uses TRBV20-1 and TRBJ2-1; TRBD2 agrees at 11 bases. The CDR3 has 18 residues. Germline V gives CDR1 DFQATT, CDR2 SNEGSKA (reference sequence). V lost 4 bases and J lost 4; bases outside the gene matches: 15. DNA for the CDR3: TGCAGTGCTACCCACCCGGGGGCTAGCGGGGGGAGATACAATGAGCAGTTCTTC. It is translated as CSATHPGASGGRYNEQFF.

This clonotype was seen more than once but under ten times. This chain links TRBV12-3 or TRBV12-4 with TRBJ1-1; D gene ambiguous. Trimming stripped 3 bases from V and 4 bases from J, with 6 bases between. The CDR3 extends over 12 amino acids. Here the CDR3 reads CASSFRATEAFF. CDR3 nucleotide sequence: TGTGCCAGCAGTTTTCGGGCCACTGAAGCTTTCTTT.